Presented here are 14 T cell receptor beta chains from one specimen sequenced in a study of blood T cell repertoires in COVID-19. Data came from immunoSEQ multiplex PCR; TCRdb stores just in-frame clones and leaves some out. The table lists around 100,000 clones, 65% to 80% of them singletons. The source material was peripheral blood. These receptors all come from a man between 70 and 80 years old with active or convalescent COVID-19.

The CDR3 is CASSQGSPGPTRNSPLHF. The DNA for the CDR3 is TGTGCCAGCAGCCAAGGGAGCCCAGGGCCTACCCGTAATTCACCCCTCCACTTT. The chain joins TRBV3-1 (or the pseudogene TRBV3-2) to TRBJ1-6, with TRBD1 as a possible D gene (5 bases). Trimming removed 1 base from V and 6 bases from J, with 19 bases in between. Germline values: CDR1 LGHDT, CDR2 YNNKEL (reference sequence). The CDR3 extends over 18 amino acids.

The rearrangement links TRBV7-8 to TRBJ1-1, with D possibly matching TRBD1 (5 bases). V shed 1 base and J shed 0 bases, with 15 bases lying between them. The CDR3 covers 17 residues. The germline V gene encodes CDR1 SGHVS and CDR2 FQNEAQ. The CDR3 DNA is TGTGCCAGCAGCTTAGGCAGGGTAGGTCTTTTGAACACTGAAGCTTTCTTT. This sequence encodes CASSLGRVGLLNTEAFF.

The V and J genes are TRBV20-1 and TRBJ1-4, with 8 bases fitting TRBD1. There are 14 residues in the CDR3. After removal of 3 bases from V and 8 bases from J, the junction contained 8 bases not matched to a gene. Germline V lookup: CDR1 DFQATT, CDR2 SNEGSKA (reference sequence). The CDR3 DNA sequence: TGCAGTGCTAGTGGAGGACAGGGATTAGAAAAACTGTTTTTT. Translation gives CSASGGQGLEKLFF.

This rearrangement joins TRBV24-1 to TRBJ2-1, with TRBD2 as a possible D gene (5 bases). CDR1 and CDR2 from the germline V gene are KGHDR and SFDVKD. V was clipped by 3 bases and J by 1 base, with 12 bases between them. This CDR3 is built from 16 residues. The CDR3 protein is CATSDPSGFSYNEQFF. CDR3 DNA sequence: TGTGCCACCAGTGATCCGAGCGGATTTTCCTACAATGAGCAGTTCTTC.

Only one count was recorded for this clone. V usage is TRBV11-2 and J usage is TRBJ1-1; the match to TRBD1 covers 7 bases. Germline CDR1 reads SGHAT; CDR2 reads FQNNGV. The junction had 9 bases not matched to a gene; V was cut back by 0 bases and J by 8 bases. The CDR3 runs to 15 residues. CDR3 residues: CASSLDRDSLAEAFF. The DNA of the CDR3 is TGTGCCAGCAGCTTAGATCGGGACAGTCTGGCCGAAGCTTTCTTT.

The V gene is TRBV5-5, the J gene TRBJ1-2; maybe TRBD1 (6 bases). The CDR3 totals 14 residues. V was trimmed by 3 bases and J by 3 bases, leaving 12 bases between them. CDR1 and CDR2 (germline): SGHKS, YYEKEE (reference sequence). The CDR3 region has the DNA TGTGCCAGCAGCTATCGGACAGATGACTATGGCTACACCTTC. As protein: CASSYRTDDYGYTF.

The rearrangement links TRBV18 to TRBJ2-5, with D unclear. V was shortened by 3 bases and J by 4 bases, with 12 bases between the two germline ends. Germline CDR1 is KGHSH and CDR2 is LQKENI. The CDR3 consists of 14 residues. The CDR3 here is CASSPAGSLETQYF. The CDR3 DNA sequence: TGTGCCAGCTCACCTGCCGGGTCCCTAGAGACCCAGTACTTC.

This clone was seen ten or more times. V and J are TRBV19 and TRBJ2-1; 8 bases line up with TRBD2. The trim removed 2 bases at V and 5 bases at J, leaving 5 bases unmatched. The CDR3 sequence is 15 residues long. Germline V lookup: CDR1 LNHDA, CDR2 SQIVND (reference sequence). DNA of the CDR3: TGTGCCAGTAGTATATCGCTAGCGGGTAACAATGAGCAGTTCTTC. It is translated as CASSISLAGNNEQFF.

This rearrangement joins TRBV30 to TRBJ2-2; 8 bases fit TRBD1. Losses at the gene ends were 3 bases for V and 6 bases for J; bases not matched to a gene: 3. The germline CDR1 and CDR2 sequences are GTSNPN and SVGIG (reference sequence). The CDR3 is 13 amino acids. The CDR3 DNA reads TGTGCCTGGAGCCAACAGGGGGCCGGGGAGCTGTTTTTT. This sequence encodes CAWSQQGAGELFF.

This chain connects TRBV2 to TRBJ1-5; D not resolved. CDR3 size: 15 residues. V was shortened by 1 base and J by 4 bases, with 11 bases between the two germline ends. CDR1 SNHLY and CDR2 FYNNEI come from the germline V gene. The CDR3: CASSEEYRGNQPQHF. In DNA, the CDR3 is TGTGCCAGCAGTGAAGAATACCGGGGAAATCAGCCCCAGCATTTT.

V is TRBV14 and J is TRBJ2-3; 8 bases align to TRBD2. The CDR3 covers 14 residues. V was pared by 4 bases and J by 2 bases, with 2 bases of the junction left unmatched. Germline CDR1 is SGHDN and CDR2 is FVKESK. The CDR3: CASSLAGYTDTQYF. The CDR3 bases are TGTGCCAGCAGCCTAGCGGGATACACAGATACGCAGTATTTT.

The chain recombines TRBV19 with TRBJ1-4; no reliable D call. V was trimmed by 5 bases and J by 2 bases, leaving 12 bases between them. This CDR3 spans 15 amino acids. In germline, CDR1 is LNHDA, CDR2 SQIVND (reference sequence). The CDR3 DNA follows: TGTGCCAGTAGTCCCAGGTTGCAGACTAATGAAAAACTGTTTTTT. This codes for CASSPRLQTNEKLFF. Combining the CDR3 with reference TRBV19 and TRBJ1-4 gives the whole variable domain DGGITQSPKYLFRKEGQNVTLSCEQNLNHDAMYWYRQDPGQGLRLIYYSQIVNDFQKGDIAEGYSVSREKKESFPLTVTSAQKNPTAFYLCASSPRLQTNEKLFFGSGTQLSVL.

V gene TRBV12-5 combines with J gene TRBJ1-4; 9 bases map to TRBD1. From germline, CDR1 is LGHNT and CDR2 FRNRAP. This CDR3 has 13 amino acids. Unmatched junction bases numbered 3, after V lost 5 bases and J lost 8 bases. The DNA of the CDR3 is TGTGCTAGTGGTCGACAGGGGGGAGAAAAACTGTTTTTT. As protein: CASGRQGGEKLFF.

The CDR3 sequence is CASSLGTYQPQHF. CDR3 DNA sequence: TGTGCCAGCAGTTTAGGCACCTATCAGCCCCAGCATTTT. The chain uses TRBV28 and TRBJ1-5; D call uncertain. The ends were cut back, 2 bases at V and 5 bases at J, with 7 bases in the middle. The CDR3 has 13 amino acids. CDR1 and CDR2 (germline): MDHEN, SYDVKM. Full variable domain (missing parts from reference TRBV28 and TRBJ1-5): DVKVTQSSRYLVKRTGEKVFLECVQDMDHENMFWYRQDPGLGLRLIYFSYDVKMKEKGDIPEGYSVSREKKERFSLILESASTNQTSMYLCASSLGTYQPQHFGDGTRLSIL.